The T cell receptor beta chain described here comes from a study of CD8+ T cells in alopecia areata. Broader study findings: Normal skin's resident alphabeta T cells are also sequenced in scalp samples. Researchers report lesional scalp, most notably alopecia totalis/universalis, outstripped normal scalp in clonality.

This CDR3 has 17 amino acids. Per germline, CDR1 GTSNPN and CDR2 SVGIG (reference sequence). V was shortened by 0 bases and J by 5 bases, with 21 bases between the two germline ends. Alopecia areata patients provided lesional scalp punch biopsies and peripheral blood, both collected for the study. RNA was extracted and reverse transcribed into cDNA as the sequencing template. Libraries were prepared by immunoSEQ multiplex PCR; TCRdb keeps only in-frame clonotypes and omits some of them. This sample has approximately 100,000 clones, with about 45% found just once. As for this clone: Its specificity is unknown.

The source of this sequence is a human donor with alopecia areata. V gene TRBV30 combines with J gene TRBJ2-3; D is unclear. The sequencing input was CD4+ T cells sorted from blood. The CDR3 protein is CAWSVWRKVNPGDTQYF. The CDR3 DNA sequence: TGTGCCTGGAGTGTATGGCGGAAGGTCAACCCCGGAGATACGCAGTATTTT.